Each of the 23 T cell receptor beta chains below was sequenced from the same sample in a study of beta chain features in type 1 diabetes. Expressed TCRB transcripts were sequenced after all isolated RNA was converted to cDNA. Clones were read by immunoSEQ multiplex PCR, and TCRdb kept only the in-frame ones, dropping some. The repertoire holds about 700,000 clones, with under 15% as singletons. Study results and caveats: All four CD4+ subsets from Type 1 diabetes patients carried moderately but significantly shorter TCRB CDR3s.

Their cognate antigens are unknown. The sequenced sample was naive CD4+ T cells from blood. All receptors come from a man younger than 35 with type 1 diabetes.

The chain employs TRBV6-6 and TRBJ2-5; D gene uncertain. Germline assignment: CDR1 MNHNY and CDR2 SVGAGI (reference sequence). This CDR3 comprises 12 residues. The V end lost 11 bases, the J end lost 0 bases, and 10 bases lay between the germline ends. The CDR3 bases are TGTGCCTCCGGACGGGACCAAGAGACCCAGTACTTC. Its translation: CASGRDQETQYF.

The rearrangement links TRBV5-1 to TRBJ2-7; D unresolved. Between the trimmed V and J ends, which lost 2 bases and 4 bases, there was a span of 7 bases. The CDR3 extends over 12 amino acids. Germline lookup yields CDR1 SGHRS and CDR2 YFSETQ. The chain's CDR3 is CASSFSFYEQYF. As DNA, the CDR3 is TGCGCCAGCAGCTTTAGCTTTTACGAGCAGTACTTC.

The V gene is TRBV14, the J gene TRBJ2-2; D call uncertain. Trimming pared 1 base from V and 4 bases from J, leaving 10 bases between. Germline CDR1 is SGHDN and CDR2 is FVKESK. This CDR3 is built from 15 residues. This CDR3 reads CASSQGGASTGELFF. The CDR3 DNA is TGTGCCAGCAGCCAAGGTGGCGCTTCCACCGGGGAGCTGTTTTTT.

This chain joins TRBV30 and TRBJ1-2; 9 positions agree with TRBD1. The CDR3 is 15 residues long. CDR1 is GTSNPN and CDR2 is SVGIG in the germline V gene (reference sequence). The ends lost 2 bases at V and 9 bases at J; junction bases unmatched: 13. CDR3 coding DNA: TGTGCCTGGAGTCCCCGGGACAGGGATTTAGGGAGCTACACCTTC. Translating it yields CAWSPRDRDLGSYTF.

The rearrangement uses TRBV5-1 and TRBJ2-2, with D possibly being TRBD1 (5 bases). CDR3 length: 15 residues. Trimming pared 1 base from V and 0 bases from J, leaving 7 bases between. Germline V gene lookup returns CDR1 SGHRS and CDR2 YFSETQ. The CDR3, as DNA: TGCGCCAGCAGCTTGCAGGGCACGAACACCGGGGAGCTGTTTTTT. It is translated as CASSLQGTNTGELFF.

This clone was picked up a small number of times. CDR3 loop: CASSQEWQGYEQYF. In DNA, the CDR3 is TGTGCCAGCAGCCAAGAGTGGCAGGGCTACGAGCAGTACTTC. This chain connects TRBV4-2 to TRBJ2-7; a weak D match, TRBD1 (5 bases). Trimming removed 0 bases from V and 3 bases from J, with 9 bases in between. Per germline, CDR1 LGHNA and CDR2 YNFKEQ. This CDR3 is built from 14 residues.

The chain links TRBV28 to TRBJ2-1, with 9 bases matching TRBD1. V was pared by 6 bases and J by 8 bases, with 11 bases of the junction left unmatched. Germline V gene sequence: CDR1 MDHEN, CDR2 SYDVKM. This CDR3 region has 15 residues. The CDR3 DNA reads TGTGCCAGCAGCGGCGGGACAGGGTATGAATATGAGCAGTTCTTC. Translation gives CASSGGTGYEYEQFF.

The chain is built from TRBV30 and TRBJ2-7; no firm D call. V was pared by 5 bases and J by 1 base, with 6 bases between. This CDR3 has 11 amino acids. Germline lookup yields CDR1 GTSNPN and CDR2 SVGIG (reference sequence). CDR3: CAWDTSYEQYF. The CDR3 DNA follows: TGTGCCTGGGACACTTCCTACGAGCAGTACTTC.

The chain combines TRBV6-5 with TRBJ1-4, with a weak D call TRBD1 (5 bases). The germline V gene has CDR1 MNHEY and CDR2 SVGAGI. This CDR3 has 13 residues. Deletions cut 5 bases from V and 5 bases from J, with 9 bases between. CDR3 sequence reads: CASSEGRNEKLFF. The CDR3 DNA follows: TGTGCCAGCAGTGAGGGGCGGAATGAAAAACTGTTTTTT.

The chain couples TRBV9 to TRBJ2-3; possibly TRBD2 for D (7 bases). Germline CDR1 SGDLS, CDR2 YYNGEE. V lost 0 bases and J 0 bases, leaving 17 bases between the germline ends. This CDR3 is built from 18 residues. CDR3 in amino acids: CASSVDGGGPGSTDTQYF. CDR3 nucleotide sequence: TGTGCCAGCAGCGTAGATGGCGGGGGCCCTGGTAGCACAGATACGCAGTATTTT. Combining the CDR3 with reference TRBV9 and TRBJ2-3 gives the whole variable domain DSGVTQTPKHLITATGQRVTLRCSPRSGDLSVYWYQQSLDQGLQFLIQYYNGEERAKGNILERFSAQQFPDLHSELNLSSLELGDSALYFCASSVDGGGPGSTDTQYFGPGTRLTVL.

The chain carries TRBV30 and TRBJ2-3, with D possibly TRBD2 on 6 matching bases. The germline V gene encodes CDR1 GTSNPN and CDR2 SVGIG (reference sequence). This CDR3 spans 14 amino acids. The V gene lost 2 bases and the J gene lost 0 bases, with 9 bases spanning the gap. The CDR3 sequence is CAWSRSGSTDTQYF. CDR3 nucleotide sequence: TGTGCCTGGAGTAGGAGCGGGAGCACAGATACGCAGTATTTT.

This clone has more than one count but fewer than ten. V usage is TRBV23-1 and J usage is TRBJ1-2, with D uncertain. TRBV23-1 is flagged as an ORF with uncertain function. This CDR3 is 16 amino acids long. V was clipped by 4 bases and J by 1 base, with 16 bases between them. CDR3 residues: CASSPPGPRGNYGYTF. CDR3 DNA sequence: TGCGCCAGCAGTCCTCCTGGGCCGCGGGGTAACTATGGCTACACCTTC.

The chain employs TRBV7-7 and TRBJ2-2, with 9 bases that match TRBD1. CDR3 length: 14 amino acids. The germline CDR1 and CDR2 sequences are SSHAT and FNYEAQ (reference sequence). Trimming at V came to 5 bases and at J to 5 bases, leaving 3 bases not matched to a gene. This CDR3 reads CASSLGQGTGELFF. CDR3 DNA: TGTGCCAGCAGCCTCGGACAGGGGACCGGGGAGCTGTTTTTT.

The chain is built from TRBV15 and TRBJ1-2; D is perhaps TRBD1 (5 bases). Germline assignment: CDR1 LNHNV and CDR2 YYDKDF (reference sequence). The CDR3 runs 13 residues. The V gene lost 5 bases and the J gene lost 7 bases, with 14 bases spanning the gap. The CDR3 coding sequence is TGTGCCACCAGCCCCCTCAGGGAATCTGGCTACACCTTC. Translation: CATSPLRESGYTF.

This clone turned up a few times. The V and J genes are TRBV27 and TRBJ2-3; D is uncertain. CDR3 length equals 15 residues. Trimming shortened V by 6 bases and J by 3 bases, and 16 bases separated the two germline ends. Germline assignment: CDR1 MNHEY and CDR2 SMNVEV (reference sequence). CDR3 in amino acids: CASRKTPPRTDTQYF. Here the CDR3 DNA reads TGTGCCAGCAGAAAGACCCCCCCTAGGACAGATACGCAGTATTTT.

On this clone itself: Other nucleotide sequences in the sample specify the same CDR3. This chain uses TRBV28 with TRBJ1-2; 9 bases match TRBD1. CDR3 length equals 13 residues. Germline assignment: CDR1 MDHEN and CDR2 SYDVKM. With V trimmed by 6 bases and J by 5 bases, 4 bases remained unmatched. The DNA for the CDR3 is TGTGCCAGCAGCCCAGGACAGGGGTATGGCTACACCTTC. Translation gives CASSPGQGYGYTF.

A few counts support this clone. The identical CDR3 is also encoded by other nucleotide sequences in the sample. The chain combines TRBV29-1 with TRBJ1-1; D might be TRBD1 (6 bases). V lost 6 bases, J lost 0 bases, and 11 bases lay in between. Looked up from germline, CDR1 is SQVTM and CDR2 is ANQGSEA. This CDR3 region has 13 residues. CDR3 nucleotides: TGCAGCGTGGGGGGCCGCATGAACACTGAAGCTTTCTTT. Encoded protein: CSVGGRMNTEAFF.

The chain couples TRBV29-1 to TRBJ2-7, with TRBD2 as a possible D gene (5 bases). Per the germline V gene, CDR1 is SQVTM and CDR2 is ANQGSEA. V lost 4 bases and J 0 bases, leaving 16 bases between the germline ends. This CDR3 spans 15 amino acids. CDR3: CSVGPGTTYSYEQYF. CDR3 nucleotide sequence: TGCAGCGTTGGTCCGGGAACCACCTACTCCTACGAGCAGTACTTC.

In regard to this clone: Sequence at one end of the junction differs from germline and may be a read error. The CDR3 protein is CASSYDLAGELFF. The CDR3 region has the DNA TGTGCTAGCAGCTACGACTTGGCCGGGGAGCTGTTTTTT. This chain links TRBV7-7 with TRBJ2-2; no clear D gene. This CDR3 has 13 residues. The germline CDR1 and CDR2 sequences are SSHAT and FNYEAQ (reference sequence).

The CDR3 DNA reads as TGTGCCATCAGACAACAGGGGGCAAGCACAGATACGCAGTATTTT. The encoded protein is CAIRQQGASTDTQYF. V is TRBV10-3 and J is TRBJ2-3; TRBD1 matches 9 bases. Germline CDR1 is ENHRY and CDR2 is SYGVKD. The CDR3 has 15 amino acids. After removal of 6 bases from V and 0 bases from J, the junction contained 4 bases not matched to a gene.

V is TRBV2 and J is TRBJ2-7, with TRBD2 identical over 8 bases. CDR1 is SNHLY and CDR2 is FYNNEI in the germline V gene. The CDR3 contains 14 residues. Trimming took 10 bases from V and 7 from J; bases not matched to a gene: 15. The CDR3 bases are TGTGCCACCCGTGACGGGGGGGGCAAAGGAGAGCAGTACTTC. Translated: CATRDGGGKGEQYF.

The table lists this clone with a few counts. Other nucleotide sequences from this sample produce the same CDR3. The rearrangement links TRBV6-1 to TRBJ2-3, with unresolved D. V was shortened by 0 bases and J by 0 bases, with 10 bases between the two germline ends. The CDR3 covers 16 residues. Germline lookup yields CDR1 MNHNS and CDR2 SASEGT. The CDR3 region is CASSEALLASTDTQYF. CDR3 bases: TGTGCCAGCAGTGAAGCGTTACTGGCTAGCACAGATACGCAGTATTTT.

This clone was picked up a small number of times. The CDR3 region is CASSLVWTGVTEAFF. CDR3 nucleotides: TGCGCCAGCAGCTTGGTGTGGACAGGGGTCACTGAAGCTTTCTTT. The chain joins TRBV5-1 to TRBJ1-1; the match to TRBD1 covers 9 bases. This CDR3 contains 15 residues. The V gene end was trimmed by 0 bases and the J gene end by 4 bases; junction bases not matched to a gene: 4. The germline V gene has CDR1 SGHRS and CDR2 YFSETQ.